This TCR beta chain derives from a study of cytomegalovirus exposure and HLA in healthy donors. Study findings and constraints: Later analysis suggested most CMV-associated TCR beta chains were HLA-restricted. TCR beta V- and J-gene trimming, according to a later analysis, was linked to a missense DCLRE1C variant. Later on, an analysis showed TCR association rates differing by HLA locus, with DRB1 the most and HLA-C the fewest. Reports described diagnosis of cytomegalovirus status by the classifier as highly specific and sensitive.

Looked up from germline, CDR1 is MNHNS and CDR2 is SASEGT. The CDR3 totals 15 residues. The V gene end was trimmed by 5 bases and the J gene end by 7 bases; junction bases not matched to a gene: 13. The PCR had 60 Vbeta and 13 Jbeta primers. Only in-frame clones appear in the TCRdb table, and some are missing; sequencing was by immunoSEQ multiplex PCR. The repertoire holds some 150,000 clones, roughly 80% seen once, with over 0.95% in the top ten. About this clone itself: What it binds is not known.

The chain is built from TRBV6-1 and TRBJ2-5; TRBD1 matches at 7 bases. This clonotype was sampled from a woman aged 50 to 60 in good health and CMV-seronegative. The specimen was PBMCs. The CDR3 spells CASSRGGTDGGTQYF. CDR3 nucleotide sequence: TGTGCCAGCAGTCGAGGGGGCACTGATGGGGGGACCCAGTACTTC.